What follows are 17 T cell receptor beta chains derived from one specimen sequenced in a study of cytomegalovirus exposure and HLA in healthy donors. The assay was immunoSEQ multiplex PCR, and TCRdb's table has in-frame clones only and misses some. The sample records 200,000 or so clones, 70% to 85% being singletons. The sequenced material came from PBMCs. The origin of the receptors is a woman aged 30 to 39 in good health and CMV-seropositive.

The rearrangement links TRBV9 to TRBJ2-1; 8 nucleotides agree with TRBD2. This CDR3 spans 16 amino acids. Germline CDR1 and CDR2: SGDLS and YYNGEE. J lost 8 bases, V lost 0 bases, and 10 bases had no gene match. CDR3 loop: CASSVERAGVSDEQFF. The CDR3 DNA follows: TGTGCCAGCAGCGTAGAACGAGCGGGAGTGAGCGATGAGCAGTTCTTC. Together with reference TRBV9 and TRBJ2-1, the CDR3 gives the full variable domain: DSGVTQTPKHLITATGQRVTLRCSPRSGDLSVYWYQQSLDQGLQFLIQYYNGEERAKGNILERFSAQQFPDLHSELNLSSLELGDSALYFCASSVERAGVSDEQFFGPGTRLTVL.

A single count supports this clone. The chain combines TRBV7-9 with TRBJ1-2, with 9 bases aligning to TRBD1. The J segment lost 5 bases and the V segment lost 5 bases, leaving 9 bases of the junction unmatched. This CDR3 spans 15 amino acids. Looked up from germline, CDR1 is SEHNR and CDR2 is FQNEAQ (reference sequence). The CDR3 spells CASSLETGGAYGYTF. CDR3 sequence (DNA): TGTGCCAGCAGCCTGGAAACAGGGGGCGCATATGGCTACACCTTC.

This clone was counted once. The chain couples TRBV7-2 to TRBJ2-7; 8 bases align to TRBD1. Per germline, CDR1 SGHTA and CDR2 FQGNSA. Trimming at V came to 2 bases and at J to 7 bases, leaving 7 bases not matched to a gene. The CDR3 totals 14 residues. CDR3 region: CASSLSQGALEQYF. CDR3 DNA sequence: TGTGCCAGCAGCTTAAGTCAGGGGGCCTTGGAGCAGTACTTC.

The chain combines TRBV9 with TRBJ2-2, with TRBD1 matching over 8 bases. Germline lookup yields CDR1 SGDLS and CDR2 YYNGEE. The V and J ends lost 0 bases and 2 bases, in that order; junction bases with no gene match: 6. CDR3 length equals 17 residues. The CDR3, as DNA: TGTGCCAGCAGCGTAGGGCCCGGGACAGGTAACACCGGGGAGCTGTTTTTT. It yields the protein CASSVGPGTGNTGELFF.

CDR3 DNA: TGTGCCAGCAGCGCGACAGCCCAGGGGGTCACTAACTATGGCTACACCTTC. Protein product: CASSATAQGVTNYGYTF. The chain recombines TRBV9 with TRBJ1-2; TRBD1 matches at 7 bases. Germline V gene lookup returns CDR1 SGDLS and CDR2 YYNGEE. The CDR3 sequence is 17 residues long. The V and J ends lost 3 bases and 0 bases, in that order; junction bases with no gene match: 11.

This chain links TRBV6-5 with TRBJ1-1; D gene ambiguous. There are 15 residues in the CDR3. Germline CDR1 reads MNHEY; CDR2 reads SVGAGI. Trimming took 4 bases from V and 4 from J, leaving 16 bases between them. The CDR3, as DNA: TGTGCCAGCAGTTCCTATGAGGGCAGGCCCACTGAAGCTTTCTTT. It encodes CASSSYEGRPTEAFF.

The CDR3 bases are TGCGCCAGCAGTCTTATTGACAGTGTGGATGGCTACACCTTC. Translating it yields CASSLIDSVDGYTF. V gene TRBV23-1 combines with J gene TRBJ1-2, with a weak D call TRBD1 (5 bases). TRBV23-1 belongs to the ORF category, with a function that is uncertain. Between the trimmed V and J ends, which lost 4 bases and 6 bases, there was a span of 15 bases. The CDR3 has 14 amino acids.

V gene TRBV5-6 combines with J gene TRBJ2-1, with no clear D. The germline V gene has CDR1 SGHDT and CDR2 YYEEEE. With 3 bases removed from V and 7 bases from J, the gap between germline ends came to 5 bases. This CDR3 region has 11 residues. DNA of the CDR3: TGTGCCAGCAGCTATGTAAATGAGCAGTTCTTC. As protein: CASSYVNEQFF.

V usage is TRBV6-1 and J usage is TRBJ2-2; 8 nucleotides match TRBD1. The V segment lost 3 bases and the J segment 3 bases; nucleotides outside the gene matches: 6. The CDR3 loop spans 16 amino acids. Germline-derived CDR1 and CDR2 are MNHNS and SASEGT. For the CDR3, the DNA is TGTGCCAGCAGTGATGAAGGGACAGGATACACCGGGGAGCTGTTTTTT. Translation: CASSDEGTGYTGELFF.

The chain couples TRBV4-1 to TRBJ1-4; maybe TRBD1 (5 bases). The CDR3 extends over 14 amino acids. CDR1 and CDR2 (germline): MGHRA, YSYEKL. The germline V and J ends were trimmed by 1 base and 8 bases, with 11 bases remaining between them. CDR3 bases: TGCGCCAGCAGCCAAGGGGACTGGAGGGAAAAACTGTTTTTT. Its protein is CASSQGDWREKLFF.

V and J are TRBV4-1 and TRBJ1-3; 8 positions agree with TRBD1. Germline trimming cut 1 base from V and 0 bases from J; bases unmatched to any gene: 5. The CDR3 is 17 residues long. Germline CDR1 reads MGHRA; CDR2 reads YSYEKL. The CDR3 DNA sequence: TGCGCCAGCAGCCAAGTCCGGACAGGGCTCTCTGGAAACACCATATATTTT. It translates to CASSQVRTGLSGNTIYF.

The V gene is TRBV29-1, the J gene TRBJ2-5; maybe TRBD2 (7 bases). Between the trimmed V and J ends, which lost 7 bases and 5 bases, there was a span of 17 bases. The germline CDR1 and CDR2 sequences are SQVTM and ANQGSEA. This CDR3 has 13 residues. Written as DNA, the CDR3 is TGCAGCGCCGGGCGGGGGCTGGACGAGACCCAGTACTTC. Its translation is CSAGRGLDETQYF.

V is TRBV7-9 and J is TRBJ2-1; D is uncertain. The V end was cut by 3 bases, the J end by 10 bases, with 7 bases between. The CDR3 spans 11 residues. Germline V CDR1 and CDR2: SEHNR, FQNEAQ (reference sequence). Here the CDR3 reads CASSLQNEQFF. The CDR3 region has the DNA TGTGCCAGCAGCTTGCAGAACGAGCAGTTCTTC.

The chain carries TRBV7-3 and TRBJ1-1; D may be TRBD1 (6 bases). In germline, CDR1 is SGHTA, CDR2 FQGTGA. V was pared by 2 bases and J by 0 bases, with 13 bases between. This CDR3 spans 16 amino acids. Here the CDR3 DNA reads TGTGCCAGCAGCTTATCAGGGGCCCCCATGAACACTGAAGCTTTCTTT. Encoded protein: CASSLSGAPMNTEAFF.

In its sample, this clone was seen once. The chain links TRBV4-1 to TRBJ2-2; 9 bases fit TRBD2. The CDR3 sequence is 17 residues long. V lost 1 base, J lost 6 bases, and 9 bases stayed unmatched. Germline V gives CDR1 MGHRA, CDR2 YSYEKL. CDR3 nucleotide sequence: TGCGCCAGCAGCCAAGGGCCTTTGAAGCGGGAGGCCGGGGAGCTGTTTTTT. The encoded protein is CASSQGPLKREAGELFF.

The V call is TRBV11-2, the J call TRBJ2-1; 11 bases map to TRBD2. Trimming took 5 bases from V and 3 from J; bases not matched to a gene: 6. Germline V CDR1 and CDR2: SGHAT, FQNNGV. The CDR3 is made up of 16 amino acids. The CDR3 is CASSPRTSGFYNEQFF. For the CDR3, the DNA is TGTGCCAGCAGCCCGCGGACTAGCGGGTTCTACAATGAGCAGTTCTTC.

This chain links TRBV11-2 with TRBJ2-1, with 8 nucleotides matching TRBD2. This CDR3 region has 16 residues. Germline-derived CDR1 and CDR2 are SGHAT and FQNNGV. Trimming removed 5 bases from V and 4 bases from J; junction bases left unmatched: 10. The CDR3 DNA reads TGTGCCAGCAGCCATCTTGCGGGAGGAGGGTACAATGAGCAGTTCTTC. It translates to CASSHLAGGGYNEQFF.